This T cell receptor beta chain was recovered during a study of siplizumab effects on memory and regulatory T cells. Study results and caveats: Apparently more diverse than memory cells, naive T cells also seemed major alloresponse contributors.

Every sample had roughly 9.1 x 10^4 of its TCR templates assayed. Some clones are missing from TCRdb's copy, which holds only in-frame ones; the method was immunoSEQ multiplex PCR. The sample has 65,000 to 70,000 clones; over 70% are singletons. Germline V gene lookup returns CDR1 SGHDT and CDR2 YYEEEE. CDR3 size: 14 residues. Trimming pared 4 bases from V and 4 bases from J, leaving 9 bases between. About this clone: Its antigen is not known.

This sequence originates from a human donor in good health. Sequencing was carried out using Tregs sorted from blood. This chain uses TRBV5-6 with TRBJ2-6; D is perhaps TRBD1 (6 bases). The CDR3 DNA sequence: TGTGCCAGCAGCCAGGGGAGCGGGGCCAACGTCCTGACTTTC. Its translation: CASSQGSGANVLTF.